The clone carrying this TCR beta chain was detected only a few times. Possible read error: a much larger clone is one base away. This sample is drawn from a study of metastatic and nonmetastatic thyroid tumors. TCRdb reanalyzed the PCR reads with MiXCR. The sample shows about 92,000 clones, just under 15% of them seen only once. The CDR3 has 14 amino acids. CDR1 and CDR2 from the germline V gene are SGHTA and FQGNSA. No patient received treatment before thyroid surgery. This TCR was recovered from a female donor with papillary thyroid cancer or a benign thyroid nodule (not recorded which). Some clones in this sample may be carry-over from other donors' samples. The chain links TRBV7-2 to TRBJ2-2; unclear D gene. The sequencing sample was made of blood. CDR3 sequence: CASSLAAFTVELFF. The DNA of the CDR3 is TGTGCCAGCAGCTTAGCCGCCTTCACCGTGGAGCTGTTTTTT.